These 21 T cell receptor beta chains originate from one sample sequenced in a study of blood T cells in healthy people across ages. A second about 7 to 12 cycle PCR used barcoded and J-beta primers. MiXCR was run by TCRdb on the 5' RACE reads, yielding one entry per CDR3 protein. The table has 1.5 million to 2 million distinct CDR3 sequences, 40% to 55% seen once; the top ten hold about 2.1%. The specimen was blood. All receptors come from a middle-aged woman in good health.

This clonotype has only a few counts. The DNA is omitted, as the CDR3 cannot be located on it reliably, and the CDR3 follows TCRdb's listing. The chain joins TRBV7-8 to TRBJ2-1; no DNA check was done on the table's D call, TRBD1. Germline CDR1 reads SGHVS; CDR2 reads FQNEAQ. The CDR3 length equals 16 residues, ends included. The CDR3 reads CASSSFGQGAMSREFF.

There are a few counts of this clonotype. The chain uses TRBV10-3 and TRBJ2-6; either TRBD1 or TRBD2 may fit D (5 bases each). The CDR3 is 16 amino acids. With 2 bases removed from V and 0 bases from J, the gap between germline ends came to 8 bases. Germline CDR1 is ENHRY and CDR2 is SYGVKD. CDR3 loop: CAISEAGSSGANVLTF. CDR3 DNA: TGTGCCATCAGTGAGGCAGGGAGCTCTGGGGCCAACGTCCTGACTTTC.

The chain joins TRBV6-5 to TRBJ2-3; TRBD2 matches at 8 bases. CDR1 is MNHEY, CDR2 SVGAGI, per germline. The length of the CDR3 is 16 residues. V lost 5 bases and J lost 5; bases outside the gene matches: 12. The CDR3 loop reads CASSSWNSGVVDTQYF. The DNA of the CDR3 is TGTGCCAGCAGTAGCTGGAATAGCGGGGTGGTAGATACGCAGTATTTT.

This chain links TRBV4-2 with TRBJ2-3, with 7 positions matching TRBD1. The germline gives CDR1 LGHNA, CDR2 YNFKEQ. The V segment lost 0 bases and the J segment 2 bases; nucleotides outside the gene matches: 11. The CDR3 runs to 18 residues. This CDR3 is CASSQELMGQRITDTQYF. The CDR3 region has the DNA TGTGCCAGCAGCCAAGAGTTGATGGGACAGCGAATCACAGATACGCAGTATTTT.

Points on this clonotype: The junction and the germline gene differ at one end; a read error may be behind it. The V gene is TRBV10-3, the J gene TRBJ2-3, with D uncertain. The CDR3 has 13 residues. The germline V gene encodes CDR1 ENHRY and CDR2 SYGVKD. The CDR3 nucleotides read TGTGCCATCAGTGACGGTCCCACAGATGCGCAGTATTTT. Translated, it gives CAISDGPTDAQYF.

This rearrangement joins TRBV4-3 to TRBJ2-1, with D possibly matching TRBD2 (5 bases). CDR3 length: 17 residues. V lost 0 bases, J lost 2 bases, and 14 bases lay in between. The germline V gene has CDR1 LGHNA and CDR2 YSLEER. The CDR3 DNA follows: TGCGCCAGCAGCCAAGATCCCCGGGGAACCCCCTACAATGAGCAGTTCTTC. Translated: CASSQDPRGTPYNEQFF.

The rearrangement joins TRBV29-1 to TRBJ1-1; weak D call: TRBD1 (5 bases). The CDR3 length is 17 residues. Germline V gene lookup returns CDR1 SQVTM and CDR2 ANQGSEA. V shed 3 bases and J shed 2 bases, with 22 bases lying between them. The CDR3 bases are TGCAGCGTTGAGAAGGTTTCCGGGACGCCCTATAACACTGAAGCTTTCTTT. Protein: CSVEKVSGTPYNTEAFF.

The chain uses TRBV4-3 and TRBJ2-7; D is unclear. The V end lost 2 bases, the J end lost 2 bases, and 10 bases lay between the germline ends. Germline V gene lookup returns CDR1 LGHNA and CDR2 YSLEER. This CDR3 has 14 residues. CDR3 amino acids: CASSQQTRTYEQYF. The DNA of the CDR3 is TGCGCCAGCAGCCAACAGACACGGACCTACGAGCAGTACTTC.

The chain couples TRBV3-1 to TRBJ2-7; D is possibly TRBD1 or TRBD2 (5 bases each). CDR1 LGHDT and CDR2 YNNKEL come from the germline V gene (reference sequence). CDR3 length equals 15 residues. Trimming cost V 2 bases and J 0 bases, with 11 bases left between them. The CDR3 loop is CASSQPAGSSYEQYF. The DNA of the CDR3 is TGTGCCAGCAGCCAACCGGCAGGGAGCTCCTACGAGCAGTACTTC.

The V and J genes are TRBV20-1 and TRBJ2-4, with D hard to call. The CDR3 contains 18 residues. The V gene lost 4 bases and the J gene lost 0 bases, with 22 bases spanning the gap. Looked up from germline, CDR1 is DFQATT and CDR2 is SNEGSKA (reference sequence). The CDR3 region has the DNA TGCAGTGCTACCGAGGTCCAGGTCTGGAATATAGCCAAAAACATTCAGTACTTC. Translating it yields CSATEVQVWNIAKNIQYF.

This clonotype was found a few times. This chain joins TRBV7-2 and TRBJ2-3, with 7 bases that match TRBD2. This CDR3 contains 16 residues. Germline loops: CDR1 SGHTA, CDR2 FQGNSA. After removal of 4 bases from V and 3 bases from J, the junction contained 10 bases not matched to a gene. CDR3 DNA: TGTGCCAGCAGCTCGGGCGGGGGATTTGAAACAGATACGCAGTATTTT. Translated, it gives CASSSGGGFETDTQYF.

This clonotype was recorded only once. Possible read error: a much larger clone is one base away. The chain combines TRBV7-9 with TRBJ2-5; 9 bases are a match to TRBD1. Germline lookup yields CDR1 SEHNR and CDR2 FQNEAQ (reference sequence). The CDR3 extends over 14 amino acids. Trimming removed 4 bases from V and 6 bases from J; junction bases left unmatched: 6. This CDR3 is CASSSATGGKTQYF. For the CDR3, the DNA is TGTGCCAGCAGCTCCGCCACAGGGGGCAAGACCCAGTACTTC. The complete variable domain, with remaining parts taken from reference TRBV7-9 and TRBJ2-5, reads DTGVSQNPRHKITKRGQNVTFRCDPISEHNRLYWYRQTLGQGPEFLTYFQNEAQLEKSRLLSDRFSAERPKGSFSTLEIQRTEQGDSAMYLCASSSATGGKTQYFGPGTRLLVL.

This clonotype was seen a handful of times. The V gene is TRBV7-2, the J gene TRBJ2-7, with 7 bases aligning to TRBD2. Looked up from germline, CDR1 is SGHTA and CDR2 is FQGNSA. The trim removed 3 bases at V and 1 base at J, leaving 3 bases unmatched. The CDR3 totals 14 residues. The CDR3 sequence is CASSFSGESYEQYF. The DNA of the CDR3 is TGTGCCAGCAGCTTCAGCGGGGAGTCCTACGAGCAGTACTTC.

The genes are TRBV4-1 and TRBJ2-5; 10 bases line up with TRBD2. This CDR3 region has 16 residues. Unmatched junction bases numbered 2, after V lost 1 base and J lost 0 bases. Germline V gene lookup returns CDR1 MGHRA and CDR2 YSYEKL. CDR3: CASSQASGGYQETQYF. DNA of the CDR3: TGCGCCAGCAGCCAAGCTAGCGGGGGTTACCAAGAGACCCAGTACTTC.

This clonotype has a single count. This rearrangement joins TRBV7-2 to TRBJ2-1, with 8 bases that match TRBD1. The V segment lost 3 bases and the J segment 10 bases; nucleotides outside the gene matches: 8. CDR1 and CDR2 from the germline V gene are SGHTA and FQGNSA. This CDR3 comprises 14 residues. The CDR3 here is CASSFDRGFYEQFF. CDR3 sequence (DNA): TGTGCCAGCAGCTTCGACAGGGGATTCTACGAGCAGTTCTTC.

This chain links TRBV6-5 with TRBJ2-5; TRBD2 might be the D (5 bases). The V and J ends lost 6 bases and 2 bases respectively, with 13 bases between them. CDR1 MNHEY and CDR2 SVGAGI come from the germline V gene. The CDR3 loop spans 14 amino acids. The CDR3 bases are TGTGCCAGCAGCGCTAAGCGGTTACAAGAGACCCAGTACTTC. It translates to CASSAKRLQETQYF.

The chain recombines TRBV4-2 with TRBJ2-3; 15 bases are shared with TRBD2. Germline lookup yields CDR1 LGHNA and CDR2 YNFKEQ. The CDR3 contains 18 residues. Losses at the gene ends were 0 bases for V and 2 bases for J; bases not matched to a gene: 3. CDR3 coding DNA: TGTGCCAGCAGCCAAGAGGGGACTAGCGGGGGGCACACAGATACGCAGTATTTT. Its protein product is CASSQEGTSGGHTDTQYF.

In this sample, this clonotype turned up a few times. An end of the junction differs from the germline gene, which may be a read error. The genes are TRBV5-1 and TRBJ2-1, with 7 bases fitting TRBD2. This CDR3 has 16 residues. The germline V gene encodes CDR1 SGHRS and CDR2 YFSETQ. The CDR3 spells CASSLGGSSSYNEQFF. CDR3 coding DNA: TGTGCCAGCAGCTTGGGGGGGTCCTCTTCCTACAATGAGCAGTTCTTC.

CDR3 sequence reads: CASSRPTGGYNSPLHF. The CDR3 DNA sequence: TGTGCCAGCAGCCGTCCGACAGGGGGTTATAATTCACCCCTCCACTTT. This chain links TRBV7-2 with TRBJ1-6, with TRBD1 identical over 9 bases. V was pared by 5 bases and J by 4 bases, with 6 bases of the junction left unmatched. Per the germline V gene, CDR1 is SGHTA and CDR2 is FQGNSA. The CDR3 sequence is 16 residues long.

The table lists this clonotype with a few counts. V is TRBV6-6 and J is TRBJ2-6; D is tentatively TRBD1 or TRBD2 (5 bases each). The CDR3 length is 17 residues. The V gene's germline CDR1 is MNHNY and CDR2 SVGAGI (reference sequence). Trimming left V 8 bases short and J 3 bases short, with 20 bases between. The chain's CDR3 is CASEGDSRAFGANVLTF. The DNA of the CDR3 is TGTGCCAGCGAGGGAGACAGCCGTGCTTTTGGGGCCAACGTCCTGACTTTC.

For the CDR3, the DNA is TGTGCCAGCAGCCCCCTTAGGGAGAGTTTCTACAATGAGCAGTTCTTC. Its protein is CASSPLRESFYNEQFF. The chain recombines TRBV3-1 with TRBJ2-1; D perhaps matches TRBD2 (5 bases). The germline V gene encodes CDR1 LGHDT and CDR2 YNNKEL (reference sequence). V lost 4 bases and J 3 bases, leaving 16 bases between the germline ends. This CDR3 has 16 residues.